These 10 T cell receptor beta chains came from one sample sequenced in a study of cytomegalovirus exposure and HLA in healthy donors (dated by TCRdb to about 2017). Libraries were made using the immunoSEQ multiplex PCR assay. The multiplex PCR relied on a mix of 60 forward primers for TCR Vbeta segments and 13 reverse primers for TCR Jbeta segments. TCRdb provides this immuneACCESS table in a form limited to in-frame rearrangements. Some clones are lacking; in checked studies, under half of them reflect an unresolved V gene, and why the rest are absent is not known. Present in this sample are some 150,000 clones, around 72% of which were seen just once. The ten top clones hold approximately 2.1% of the sample. The specimen sequenced was PBMCs. The receptors here all came from a man aged 40-49 years in good health and CMV-seronegative.

V and J are TRBV4-1 and TRBJ2-7, with TRBD2 identical over 12 bases. Looked up from germline, CDR1 is MGHRA and CDR2 is YSYEKL. The CDR3 is made up of 15 amino acids. V lost 1 base, J lost 2 bases, and 0 bases stayed unmatched. The CDR3 region is CASSQGTSGAYEQYF. The DNA for the CDR3 is TGCGCCAGCAGCCAAGGGACTAGCGGGGCCTACGAGCAGTACTTC.

The chain has TRBV5-1 and TRBJ2-2; D might be TRBD2 (6 bases). This CDR3 is built from 16 residues. Germline V gives CDR1 SGHRS, CDR2 YFSETQ. V lost 0 bases and J 3 bases, leaving 12 bases between the germline ends. For the CDR3, the DNA is TGCGCCAGCAGCTTGGGTGCGGGATCGGACACCGGGGAGCTGTTTTTT. It is translated as CASSLGAGSDTGELFF. Supplemented by reference TRBV5-1 and TRBJ2-2, the full variable domain reads KAGVTQTPRYLIKTRGQQVTLSCSPISGHRSVSWYQQTPGQGLQFLFEYFSETQRNKGNFPGRFSGRQFSNSRSEMNVSTLELGDSALYLCASSLGAGSDTGELFFGEGSRLTVL.

V and J are TRBV7-8 and TRBJ2-4; TRBD1 aligns across 8 bases. The CDR3 has 17 residues. The V and J ends lost 5 bases and 0 bases, in that order; junction bases with no gene match: 9. The V gene's germline CDR1 is SGHVS and CDR2 FQNEAQ. The CDR3 DNA reads TGTGCCAGCAGCCCACAGGGACAGGCACTAGCCAAAAACATTCAGTACTTC. Encoded protein: CASSPQGQALAKNIQYF.

This clone appeared a few times. This chain connects TRBV19 to TRBJ2-1; 10 bases match TRBD1. CDR3 length: 16 amino acids. The J segment lost 0 bases and the V segment lost 4 bases, leaving 3 bases of the junction unmatched. The germline CDR1 and CDR2 sequences are LNHDA and SQIVND (reference sequence). The CDR3 bases are TGTGCCAGTAGTACCGGACAGGGGGTCTCCTACAATGAGCAGTTCTTC. Its translation: CASSTGQGVSYNEQFF.

This clone has only a few counts. The V gene is TRBV5-1, the J gene TRBJ2-1; D not certain. The CDR3 runs 13 residues. The V gene lost 1 base and the J gene lost 7 bases, with 9 bases spanning the gap. In germline, CDR1 is SGHRS, CDR2 YFSETQ. The DNA of the CDR3 is TGCGCCAGCAGCTTGCGCGTTGATAATGAGCAGTTCTTC. It is translated as CASSLRVDNEQFF.

This clone was picked up one time. The J gene is TRBJ2-7, the V gene TRBV7-2; D remains ambiguous. V was shortened by 4 bases and J by 0 bases, with 4 bases between the two germline ends. Per the germline V gene, CDR1 is SGHTA and CDR2 is FQGNSA. This CDR3 has 12 residues. CDR3 amino acids: CASSSSSYEQYF. The CDR3 DNA follows: TGTGCCAGCAGCTCCAGCTCCTACGAGCAGTACTTC. Variable domain in full (rest from reference TRBV7-2 and TRBJ2-7): GAGVSQSPSNKVTEKGKDVELRCDPISGHTALYWYRQSLGQGLEFLIYFQGNSAPDKSGLPSDRFSAERTGGSVSTLTIQRTQQEDSAVYLCASSSSSYEQYFGPGTRLTVT.

This clone was observed a few times. Sequence at one end of the junction differs from germline and may be a read error. The sample has other DNA sequences that encode this CDR3 too. This chain connects TRBV6-5 to TRBJ1-1, with a weak D call TRBD1 (6 bases). The germline V gene has CDR1 MNHEY and CDR2 SVGAGI. The CDR3 covers 14 residues. The CDR3 DNA sequence: TGTGCCAGCAGTCCCGGGACACGGAACACTGAAGCCTTCTTT. Its protein product is CASSPGTRNTEAFF.

The rearrangement uses TRBV19 and TRBJ2-7; unclear D gene. The V gene's germline CDR1 is LNHDA and CDR2 SQIVND (reference sequence). The CDR3 loop spans 13 amino acids. Trimming removed 3 bases at V and 2 bases at J, with 8 bases between. The CDR3, as DNA: TGTGCCAGTAGTATTACGGAGACCTACGAGCAGTACTTC. Its protein is CASSITETYEQYF.

The chain has TRBV7-2 and TRBJ2-3, with D possibly being TRBD1 (6 bases). This CDR3 has 15 residues. The V gene's germline CDR1 is SGHTA and CDR2 FQGNSA. Trimming removed 2 bases at V and 0 bases at J, with 9 bases between. This CDR3 reads CASSLSGQSTDTQYF. CDR3 DNA sequence: TGTGCCAGCAGCTTATCGGGACAAAGCACAGATACGCAGTATTTT.

The chain has TRBV20-1 and TRBJ2-3; no clear D. The CDR3 extends over 11 amino acids. V lost 6 bases to trimming and J lost 5 bases, with 9 bases between them. The V gene's germline CDR1 is DFQATT and CDR2 SNEGSKA (reference sequence). In DNA, the CDR3 is TGCAGTGCCTCCAGTGTAGATACGCAGTATTTT. It encodes CSASSVDTQYF.